This T cell receptor beta chain was retrieved from a study of technical replicates of blood from a handful of donors. Germline CDR1 reads WNHNN; CDR2 reads SYGVQD (reference sequence). This CDR3 comprises 14 residues. Trimming took 3 bases from V and 3 from J; bases not matched to a gene: 5. The assay was immunoSEQ multiplex PCR, and TCRdb's table has in-frame clones only and misses some. The data hold tens of thousands of clones, with approximately 94% observed a single time. Sequenced: T cells isolated from PBMCs. This sequence was found in a human donor in good health. V gene TRBV10-1 combines with J gene TRBJ2-7; TRBD2 matches at 7 bases. In nucleotides, the CDR3 is TGCGCCAGCAGTGAAGGCGGGAGTTTCTACGAGCAGTACTTC. As protein: CASSEGGSFYEQYF.